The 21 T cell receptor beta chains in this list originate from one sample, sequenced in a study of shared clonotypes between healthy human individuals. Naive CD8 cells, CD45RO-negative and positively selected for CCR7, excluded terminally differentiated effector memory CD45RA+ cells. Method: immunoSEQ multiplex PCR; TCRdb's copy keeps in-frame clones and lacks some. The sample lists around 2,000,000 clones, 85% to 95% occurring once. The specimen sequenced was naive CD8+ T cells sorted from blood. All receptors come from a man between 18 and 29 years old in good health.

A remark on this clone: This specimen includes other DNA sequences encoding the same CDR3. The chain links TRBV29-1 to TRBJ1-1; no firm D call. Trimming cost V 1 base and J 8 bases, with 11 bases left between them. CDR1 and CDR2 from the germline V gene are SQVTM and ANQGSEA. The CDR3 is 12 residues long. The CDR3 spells CSVEGAQPEAFF. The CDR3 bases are TGCAGCGTTGAAGGTGCTCAACCAGAAGCTTTCTTT.

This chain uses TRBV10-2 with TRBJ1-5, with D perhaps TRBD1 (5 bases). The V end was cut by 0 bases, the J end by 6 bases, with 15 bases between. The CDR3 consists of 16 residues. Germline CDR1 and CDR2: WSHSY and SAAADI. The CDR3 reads CASSESQTVYGQPQHF. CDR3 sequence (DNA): TGCGCCAGCAGTGAGTCTCAGACAGTTTATGGTCAGCCCCAGCATTTT.

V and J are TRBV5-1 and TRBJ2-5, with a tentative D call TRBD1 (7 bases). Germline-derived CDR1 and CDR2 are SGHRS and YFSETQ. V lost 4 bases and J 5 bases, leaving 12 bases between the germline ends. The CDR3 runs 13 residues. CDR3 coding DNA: TGCGCCAGCAGCAAGGGGGCGGGGGAGACCCAGTACTTC. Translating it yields CASSKGAGETQYF.

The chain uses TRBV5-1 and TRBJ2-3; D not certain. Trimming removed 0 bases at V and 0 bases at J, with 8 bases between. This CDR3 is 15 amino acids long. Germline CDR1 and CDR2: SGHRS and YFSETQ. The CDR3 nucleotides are TGCGCCAGCAGCTTGGCCCTGGACAGCACAGATACGCAGTATTTT. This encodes CASSLALDSTDTQYF. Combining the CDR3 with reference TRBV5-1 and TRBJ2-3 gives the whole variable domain KAGVTQTPRYLIKTRGQQVTLSCSPISGHRSVSWYQQTPGQGLQFLFEYFSETQRNKGNFPGRFSGRQFSNSRSEMNVSTLELGDSALYLCASSLALDSTDTQYFGPGTRLTVL.

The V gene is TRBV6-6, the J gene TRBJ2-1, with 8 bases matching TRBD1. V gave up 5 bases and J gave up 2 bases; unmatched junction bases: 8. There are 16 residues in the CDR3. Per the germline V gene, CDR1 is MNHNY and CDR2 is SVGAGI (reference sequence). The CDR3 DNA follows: TGTGCCAGCAGTCCAACCGACAGGGGACCCTACAATGAGCAGTTCTTC. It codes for CASSPTDRGPYNEQFF.

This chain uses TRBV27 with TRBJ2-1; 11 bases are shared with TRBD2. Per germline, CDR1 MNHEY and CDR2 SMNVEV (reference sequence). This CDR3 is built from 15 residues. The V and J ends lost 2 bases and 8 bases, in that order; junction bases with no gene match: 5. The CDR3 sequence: CASSLMALAGDEQFF. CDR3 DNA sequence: TGTGCCAGCAGTTTAATGGCACTAGCGGGGGATGAGCAGTTCTTC.

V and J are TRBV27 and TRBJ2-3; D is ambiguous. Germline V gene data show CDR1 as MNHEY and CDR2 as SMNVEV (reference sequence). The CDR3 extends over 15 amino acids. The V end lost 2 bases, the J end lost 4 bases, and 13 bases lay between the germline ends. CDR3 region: CASSLGQTSPDTQYF. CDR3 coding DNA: TGTGCCAGCAGTTTAGGGCAGACGTCGCCAGATACGCAGTATTTT.

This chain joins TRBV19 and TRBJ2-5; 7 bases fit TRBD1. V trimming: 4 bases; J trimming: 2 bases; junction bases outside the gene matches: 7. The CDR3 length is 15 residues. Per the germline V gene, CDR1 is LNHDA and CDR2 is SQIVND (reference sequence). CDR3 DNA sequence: TGTGCCAGTAGTAGTCCCGGGACAGCACAAGAGACCCAGTACTTC. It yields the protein CASSSPGTAQETQYF.

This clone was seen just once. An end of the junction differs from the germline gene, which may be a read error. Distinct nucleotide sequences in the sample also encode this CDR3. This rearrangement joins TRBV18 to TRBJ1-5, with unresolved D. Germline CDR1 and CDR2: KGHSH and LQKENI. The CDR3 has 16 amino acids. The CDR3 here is CASSPSMSANNQPQHF. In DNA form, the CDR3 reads TGTGCCAGCTCACCATCCATGTCAGCAAATAATCAGCCCCAACATTTT.

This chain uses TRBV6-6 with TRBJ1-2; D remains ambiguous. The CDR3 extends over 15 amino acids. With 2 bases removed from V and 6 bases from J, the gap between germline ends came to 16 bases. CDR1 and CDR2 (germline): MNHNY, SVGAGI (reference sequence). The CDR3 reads CASSYIVGSSDGYTF. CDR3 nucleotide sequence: TGTGCCAGCAGTTACATCGTGGGGTCCTCGGATGGCTACACCTTC.

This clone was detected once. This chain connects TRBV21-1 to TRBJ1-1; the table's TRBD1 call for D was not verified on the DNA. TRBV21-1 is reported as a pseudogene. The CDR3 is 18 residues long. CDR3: CASSNLGRTGETDTEAFF. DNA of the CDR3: TGTGCCAGCAGCAACCTAGGAAGGACAGGGGAAACGGACACTGAAGCTTTCTTT.

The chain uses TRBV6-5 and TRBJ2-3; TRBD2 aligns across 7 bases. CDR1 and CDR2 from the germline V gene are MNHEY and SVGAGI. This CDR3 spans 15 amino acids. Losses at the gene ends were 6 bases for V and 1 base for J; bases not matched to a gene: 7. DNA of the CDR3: TGTGCCAGCAGCCCAGTGGCGGGGGGCACAGATACGCAGTATTTT. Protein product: CASSPVAGGTDTQYF.

CDR3 residues: CAWEPWGTNTGELFF. The CDR3 nucleotides read TGTGCCTGGGAGCCTTGGGGGACGAACACCGGGGAGCTGTTTTTT. The chain combines TRBV30 with TRBJ2-2; D is tentatively TRBD1 or TRBD2 (5 bases each). The CDR3 runs to 15 residues. Deletions cut 5 bases from V and 0 bases from J, with 13 bases between. The germline CDR1 and CDR2 sequences are GTSNPN and SVGIG (reference sequence).

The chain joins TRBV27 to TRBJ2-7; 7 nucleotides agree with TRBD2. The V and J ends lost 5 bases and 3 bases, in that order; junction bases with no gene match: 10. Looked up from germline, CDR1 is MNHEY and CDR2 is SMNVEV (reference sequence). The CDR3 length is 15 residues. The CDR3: CASSLSGNLFYEQYF. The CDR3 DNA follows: TGTGCCAGCAGTCTCAGCGGGAACCTGTTCTACGAGCAGTACTTC.

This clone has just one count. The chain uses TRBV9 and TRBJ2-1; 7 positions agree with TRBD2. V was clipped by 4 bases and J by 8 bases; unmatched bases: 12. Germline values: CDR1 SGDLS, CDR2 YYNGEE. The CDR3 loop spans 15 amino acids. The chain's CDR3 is CASSKEGGSVDEQFF. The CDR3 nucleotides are TGTGCCAGCAGCAAAGAAGGCGGGAGTGTAGATGAGCAGTTCTTC.

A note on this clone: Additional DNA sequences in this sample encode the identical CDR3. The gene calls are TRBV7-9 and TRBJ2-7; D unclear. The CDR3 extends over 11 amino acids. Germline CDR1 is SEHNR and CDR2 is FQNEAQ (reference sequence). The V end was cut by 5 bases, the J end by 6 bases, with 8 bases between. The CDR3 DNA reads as TGTGCCAGCAGCCCTTCTGTCGAGCAGTACTTC. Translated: CASSPSVEQYF.

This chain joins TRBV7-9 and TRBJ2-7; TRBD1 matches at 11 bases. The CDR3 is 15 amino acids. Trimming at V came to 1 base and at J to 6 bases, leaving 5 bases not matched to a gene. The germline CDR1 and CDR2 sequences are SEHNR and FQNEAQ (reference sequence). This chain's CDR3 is CASSLVGTGGSEQYF. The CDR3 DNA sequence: TGTGCCAGCAGCTTAGTAGGGACAGGGGGTAGCGAGCAGTACTTC. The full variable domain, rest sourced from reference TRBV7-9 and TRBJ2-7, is DTGVSQNPRHKITKRGQNVTFRCDPISEHNRLYWYRQTLGQGPEFLTYFQNEAQLEKSRLLSDRFSAERPKGSFSTLEIQRTEQGDSAMYLCASSLVGTGGSEQYFGPGTRLTVT.

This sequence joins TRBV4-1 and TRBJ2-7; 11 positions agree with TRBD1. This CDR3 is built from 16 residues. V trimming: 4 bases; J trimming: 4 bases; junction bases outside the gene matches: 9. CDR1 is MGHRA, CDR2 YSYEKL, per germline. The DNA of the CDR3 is TGCGCCAGCAGCCTCCCCGGAGGGACAGGGGGTTACGAGCAGTACTTC. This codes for CASSLPGGTGGYEQYF.

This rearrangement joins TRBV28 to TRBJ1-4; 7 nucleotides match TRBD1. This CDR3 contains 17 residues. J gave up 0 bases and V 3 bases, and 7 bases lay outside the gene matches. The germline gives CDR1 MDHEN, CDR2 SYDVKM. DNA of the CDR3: TGTGCCAGCAGTTTCCCCGCAGGGGGTGCAACTAATGAAAAACTGTTTTTT. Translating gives CASSFPAGGATNEKLFF.

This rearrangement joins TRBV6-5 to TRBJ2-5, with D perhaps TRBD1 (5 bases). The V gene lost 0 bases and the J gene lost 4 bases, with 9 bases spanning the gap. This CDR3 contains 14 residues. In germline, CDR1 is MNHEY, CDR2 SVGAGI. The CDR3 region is CASSYSTDPETQYF. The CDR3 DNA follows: TGTGCCAGCAGTTACTCGACAGACCCAGAGACCCAGTACTTC.

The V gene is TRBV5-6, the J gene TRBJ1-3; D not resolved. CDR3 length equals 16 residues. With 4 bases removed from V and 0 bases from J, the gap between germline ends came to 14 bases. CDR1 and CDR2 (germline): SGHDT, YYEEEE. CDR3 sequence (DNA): TGTGCCAGCAGCCCGTCCGTTTCAGCCTCTGGAAACACCATATATTTT. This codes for CASSPSVSASGNTIYF.